Included here is one T cell receptor beta chain sequence, with context. What it recognizes is unknown. The data were obtained in a study of identical twins. General study points: Possibly, invariant MAIT and iNKT cells partly confounded zero-insertion analyses.

TCRdb recomputed calls from the 5' RACE reads with MiXCR, one row per CDR3 protein. The top ten hold approximately 4.5% of the sample, which has about 690,000 distinct CDR3 sequences, 21% seen once. Germline CDR1 and CDR2: MGHRA and YSYEKL. The CDR3 contains 12 residues. V was clipped by 11 bases and J by 3 bases, with 13 bases between them. These data were also reused for a study on T cells expressing NK-cell markers. That publication notes: These clonotypes also led the CD3+CD56-NKG2C+ fraction in a handful of donors.

Sequenced input: PBMCs. The chain has TRBV4-1 and TRBJ1-1, with D maybe TRBD1 (5 bases). The sequence was collected from a woman aged 18 to 35 in good health. CDR3 loop: CAAGDGDTEAFF. The CDR3 DNA sequence: TGCGCCGCGGGGGACGGGGACACTGAAGCTTTCTTT.